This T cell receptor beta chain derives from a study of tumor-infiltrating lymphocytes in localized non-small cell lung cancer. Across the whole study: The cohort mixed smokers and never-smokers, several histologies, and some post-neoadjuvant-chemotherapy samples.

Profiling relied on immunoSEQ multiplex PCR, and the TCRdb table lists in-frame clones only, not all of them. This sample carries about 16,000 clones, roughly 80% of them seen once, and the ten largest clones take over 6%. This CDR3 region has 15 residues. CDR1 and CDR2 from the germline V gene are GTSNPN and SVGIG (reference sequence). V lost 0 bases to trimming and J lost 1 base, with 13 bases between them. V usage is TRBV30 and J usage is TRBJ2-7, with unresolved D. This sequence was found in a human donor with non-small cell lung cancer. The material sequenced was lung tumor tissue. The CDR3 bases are TGTGCCTGGAGTGTAGGCACAGACTCGTCCTACGAGCAGTACTTC. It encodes CAWSVGTDSSYEQYF.